Listed below are T cell receptor beta chains from one sample, sequenced in a study of blood T cell repertoires in COVID-19. TCRdb keeps only in-frame clones here, not all; method: immunoSEQ multiplex PCR. The data contain a few hundred thousand clones, approximately 90% of them seen just once; the ten biggest clones take up around 0.86%. The specimen sequenced was PBMCs or T cells enriched from blood (not recorded which). Receptors were obtained from a woman aged 40-49 years who had been exposed to COVID-19. Each CDR3 is given with its conserved first and last residue. A D gene is named only where the DNA matches it firmly. Part of the rows lack a size; the others show once, few, many or a class for expanded clones.

>TRBJ2-3|TRBV7-2|-|-
CASRSRGGSTDTQYF
TGTGCCAGCAGAAGTAGGGGGGGTAGCACAGATACGCAGTATTTT
>TRBJ2-5|TRBV19|-|-
CASSMAGIETQYF
TGTGCCAGTAGTATGGCGGGGATCGAGACCCAGTACTTC
>TRBJ2-3|TRBV20-1|-|-
CSASSGAGPGLIADTQYF
TGCAGTGCTAGTAGCGGTGCTGGGCCAGGTCTCATCGCAGATACGCAGTATTTT
>TRBJ1-1|TRBV30|-|-
CAWRVKSEAFF
TGTGCCTGGAGGGTTAAGAGTGAAGCTTTCTTT
>TRBJ2-7|TRBV18|-|TRBD1
CASSPRQGKTYEQYF
TGTGCCAGCTCCCCCAGACAGGGAAAGACCTACGAGCAGTACTTC
>TRBJ2-1|TRBV14|few|-
CASSQARSGSLGYNEQFF
TGTGCCAGCAGCCAGGCCCGGTCAGGGTCGCTAGGATACAATGAGCAGTTCTTC
>TRBJ2-2|TRBV14|-|TRBD1
CASSPGVTGATGELFF
TGTGCCAGCAGCCCAGGGGTGACAGGGGCCACCGGGGAGCTGTTTTTT
>TRBJ2-2|TRBV12-3/TRBV12-4|-|-
CASSFSVTGELFF
TGTGCCAGCAGTTTCAGTGTAACCGGGGAGCTGTTTTTT
>TRBJ2-7|TRBV11-3|-|TRBD1
CASSRLTGGYEQYF
TGTGCCAGCAGCCGACTTACAGGGGGCTACGAGCAGTACTTC
>TRBJ2-7|TRBV9|-|TRBD2
CASSGTSGSYEQYF
TGTGCCAGCAGCGGGACTAGCGGGTCCTACGAGCAGTACTTC
>TRBJ1-1|TRBV2|-|TRBD1
CASTETGSDTEAFF
TGTGCCAGCACCGAGACAGGGTCAGACACTGAAGCTTTCTTT
>TRBJ1-2|TRBV12-3/TRBV12-4|-|TRBD1
CASRAGTGSYTF
TGTGCCAGCAGAGCCGGGACAGGAAGCTACACCTTC
>TRBJ1-3|TRBV7-8|-|TRBD1
CASSWTGVSGNTIYF
TGTGCCAGCAGCTGGACAGGAGTCTCTGGAAACACCATATATTTT
>TRBJ1-6|TRBV30|-|-
CAWRSGGNSPLHF
TGTGCCTGGAGATCCGGGGGTAATTCACCCCTCCACTTT
>TRBJ1-5|TRBV5-1|-|TRBD1
CASSLTGQPNQPQHF
TGCGCCAGCAGCTTGACGGGACAGCCCAATCAGCCCCAGCATTTT
>TRBJ1-4|TRBV5-1|-|-
CASSSTGSTNEKLFF
TGCGCCAGCAGCTCTACAGGTTCAACTAATGAAAAACTGTTTTTT
>TRBJ1-1|TRBV2|-|-
CASKETRTQKAFF
TGTGCCAGTAAAGAGACCCGGACACAAAAAGCTTTCTTT
>TRBJ2-7|TRBV30|-|-
CAWSARQEGREQYF
TGTGCCTGGAGTGCCCGACAGGAAGGGCGCGAGCAGTACTTC
>TRBJ1-1|TRBV19|-|TRBD1
CASSIWGQAEAFF
TGTGCCAGTAGTATTTGGGGACAGGCTGAAGCTTTCTTT
>TRBJ1-2|TRBV5-1|-|TRBD1
CASTGTDYGYTF
TGCGCCAGCACCGGGACAGATTATGGCTACACCTTC
>TRBJ1-2|TRBV30|-|-
CAFGGAYGYTF
TGTGCCTTTGGGGGGGCCTATGGCTACACCTTC
>TRBJ1-2|TRBV15|-|TRBD1
CATSRLRQGNGYTF
TGTGCCACCAGCAGACTAAGACAGGGCAATGGCTACACCTTC
>TRBJ1-1|TRBV3-1/TRBV3-2|-|TRBD1
CASSQRSPGGTEAFF
TGTGCCAGCAGCCAGAGGTCCCCAGGGGGCACTGAAGCTTTCTTT
>TRBJ2-5|TRBV5-1|-|-
CASSLSGQETQYF
TGCGCCAGCAGCTTGAGCGGCCAAGAGACCCAGTACTTC
>TRBJ1-1|TRBV30|-|-
CAWRHRGNTEAFF
TGTGCCTGGAGGCACCGGGGGAACACTGAAGCTTTCTTT
>TRBJ1-1|TRBV12-3/TRBV12-4|-|-
CASSLGENTEAFF
TGTGCCAGCAGTTTAGGAGAGAACACTGAAGCTTTCTTT
>TRBJ2-1|TRBV10-2|-|TRBD2
CASSEGLVVSNEQFF
TGCGCCAGCAGCGAAGGACTAGTAGTATCCAATGAGCAGTTCTTC
>TRBJ1-1|TRBV11-3|-|-
CASSLPLSGDPNSMNTEAFF
TGTGCCAGCAGCCTCCCCCTTTCAGGGGATCCCAACTCGATGAACACTGAAGCTTTCTTT
>TRBJ1-1|TRBV2|-|-
CASSDFGRGRTEAFF
TGTGCCAGCAGTGACTTCGGTCGCGGGAGGACTGAAGCTTTCTTT
>TRBJ1-2|TRBV5-4|-|TRBD1
CASSPGQGTGYTF
TGTGCCAGCAGCCCGGGACAGGGAACCGGCTACACCTTC
>TRBJ2-1|TRBV19|-|TRBD2
CASTLGGVGEQFF
TGTGCCAGTACCCTCGGGGGGGTCGGTGAGCAGTTCTTC
>TRBJ2-4|TRBV5-6|-|TRBD1
CASSADRGTQYF
TGTGCCAGCAGCGCGGACAGGGGCACTCAGTACTTC
>TRBJ2-7|TRBV5-8|-|-
CASRLGERISSYEQYF
TGTGCCAGCAGGTTGGGCGAGCGGATATCTTCCTACGAGCAGTACTTC
>TRBJ2-7|TRBV30|-|-
CAWRGGAPLHF
TGTGCCTGGAGAGGAGGGGCGCCCTTGCACTTC
>TRBJ1-6|TRBV3-1/TRBV3-2|-|-
CASSQEEGADSPLHF
TGTGCCAGCAGCCAAGAGGAGGGTGCGGATTCACCCCTCCACTTT
>TRBJ1-3|TRBV5-1|-|TRBD1
CASSLGQGGENTIYF
TGCGCCAGCAGCTTGGGACAGGGGGGAGAAAACACCATATATTTT
>TRBJ2-4|TRBV29-1|-|TRBD2
CSVVAGGLSANIQYF
TGCAGCGTTGTAGCGGGAGGGCTTTCGGCAAACATTCAGTACTTC
>TRBJ2-3|TRBV2|-|TRBD2
CASSRGSGSDTQYF
TGTGCCAGCAGTCGGGGTAGCGGGTCGGATACGCAGTATTTT
>TRBJ1-5|TRBV30|-|-
CAWSVTGEQPQHF
TGTGCCTGGAGTGTAACCGGGGAGCAGCCCCAGCATTTT
>TRBJ1-5|TRBV7-8|-|-
CASSGRGGSSNQPQHF
TGTGCCAGCAGCGGGAGGGGGGGCTCTAGCAATCAGCCCCAGCATTTT
>TRBJ2-3|TRBV6-2/TRBV6-3|-|TRBD2
CASSYSRGRAPKGYF
TGTGCCAGCAGTTACTCCCGCGGGAGGGCACCCAAAGGGTATTTT
>TRBJ2-3|TRBV19|-|TRBD2
CASSNPRGRNTDTQYF
TGTGCCAGTAGCAACCCACGCGGGAGGAACACAGATACGCAGTATTTT
>TRBJ1-4|TRBV6-5|-|TRBD1
CASRPDRGAYEKLFF
TGTGCCAGCAGGCCTGACAGGGGGGCGTATGAAAAACTGTTTTTT
>TRBJ1-1|TRBV5-1|-|TRBD1
CASSLAVGGAEAFF
TGCGCCAGCAGCTTGGCCGTAGGGGGCGCTGAAGCTTTCTTT
>TRBJ1-4|TRBV5-3|-|TRBD1
CANLTGACATNEKLFF
TGTGCCAACTTAACAGGGGCTTGTGCAACTAATGAAAAACTGTTTTTT
>TRBJ2-1|TRBV2|-|-
CASSYGPNEQFF
TGTGCCAGCAGTTATGGCCCAAATGAGCAGTTCTTC
>TRBJ1-2|TRBV5-1|once|TRBD1
CASSADTGAIGYTF
TGCGCCAGCAGCGCCGACACAGGGGCTATCGGCTACACCTTC
>TRBJ1-5|TRBV5-4|-|-
CASSLGGANSNQPQHF
TGTGCCAGCAGCTTGGGTGGGGCTAATAGCAATCAGCCCCAGCATTTT